A selection of T cell receptor beta chains follows, all from one sample in a study of blood T cell repertoires in COVID-19. Data came from immunoSEQ multiplex PCR; TCRdb stores just in-frame clones and leaves some out. Among nearly 55,000 clones listed, over 80% were seen once. The sequenced sample was peripheral blood. Source of these receptors: a woman in her sixties with active or convalescent COVID-19. Each CDR3 is given with its conserved first and last residue. A D gene is named only where the DNA matches it firmly. Size values are once, few and many counts, or a class for expanded clones, and some rows have none.

NA,TRBV9,TRBJ2-2,NA,TGTGCCAGCAGCGCCGGGACATCTAACACCGGGGAGCTGTTTTTT,CASSAGTSNTGELFF
NA,TRBV28,TRBJ1-2,TRBD1,TGTGCCAGCAGCTTACCCCGACAGGGAATGGGGCATGGAGGCTACACCTTC,CASSLPRQGMGHGGYTF
NA,TRBV6-6,TRBJ2-3,NA,TGTGCCAGCAGCCCCCAAGATACGCAGTATTTT,CASSPQDTQYF
NA,TRBV7-2,TRBJ1-2,TRBD1,TGTGCCAGCAGCTTAAGGGGCCCGACAGGGAGTACCTTC,CASSLRGPTGSTF
NA,TRBV28,TRBJ1-4,TRBD1,TGTGCCAGCAGTGAAAGAACAGGGGAATCTCATGAAAAACTGTTTTTT,CASSERTGESHEKLFF
NA,TRBV18,TRBJ1-1,NA,TGTGCCAGCTCACCAATATCCGGGTTTCTCCAGGGGTACACTGAAGCTTTCTTT,CASSPISGFLQGYTEAFF
NA,TRBV6-2/TRBV6-3,TRBJ1-4,NA,TGTGCCAGCAGTCCCCTCCTATACGATCCGGCTAATGAAAAACTGTTTTTT,CASSPLLYDPANEKLFF
NA,TRBV7-8,TRBJ1-1,TRBD1,TGTGCCAGCAGGCCTGGGACAGGGGTCACTGAAGCTTTCTTT,CASRPGTGVTEAFF
NA,TRBV5-1,TRBJ1-1,NA,TGCGCCAGCAGCTTGCGGGTGGGGCAGCTTAACACTGAAGCTTTCTTT,CASSLRVGQLNTEAFF
NA,TRBV28,TRBJ1-6,TRBD1,TGTGCCAGCATTTGGGGGACAGGGAATTCACCCCTCCACTTT,CASIWGTGNSPLHF
NA,TRBV5-6,TRBJ2-5,NA,TGTGCCAGCAGCTTGGAAGTGACAGAAGAGACCCAGTACTTC,CASSLEVTEETQYF
NA,TRBV6-5,TRBJ1-2,TRBD1,TGTGCCAGCGAGATTGGACAGGGGGCGCATGGCTACACCTTC,CASEIGQGAHGYTF
NA,TRBV6-5,TRBJ1-2,NA,TGTGCCAGCAGTCAACGAGACAGGTCTGCCTACACCTTC,CASSQRDRSAYTF
NA,TRBV27,TRBJ1-2,NA,TGTGCCAGCAGTTTATCAGGGGATGGCTACACCTTC,CASSLSGDGYTF
NA,TRBV20-1,TRBJ1-2,TRBD1,TGCAGTGTATGGGACAGTCGTGGCTACACCTTC,CSVWDSRGYTF
NA,TRBV28,TRBJ1-6,TRBD1,TGTGCCAGCAGCCACATACCGACCCCAGGGGGCGTTCTTAATTCACCCCTCCACTTT,CASSHIPTPGGVLNSPLHF
few,TRBV6-4,TRBJ1-5,TRBD1,TGTGCCACCTACCGGGACAGGGGGTTTTGTGGAAATCAGCCCCAGCATTTT,CATYRDRGFCGNQPQHF
NA,TRBV7-3,TRBJ2-3,TRBD2,TGTGCCAGCAGCTTAAATCCAGCGGGGGGCACAGATACGCAGTATTTT,CASSLNPAGGTDTQYF
few,TRBV19,TRBJ1-2,NA,TGTGCCAGTAGAAGGGGTGCCAACTATGGCTACACCTTC,CASRRGANYGYTF
NA,TRBV19,TRBJ2-6,NA,TGTGCCAGCCGCTATCCCTCTGGGGCCAACGTCCTGACTTTC,CASRYPSGANVLTF
NA,TRBV6-5,TRBJ1-2,NA,TGTGCCAGCAGTTTCGCGGGAGCTGGCTACACCTTC,CASSFAGAGYTF
NA,TRBV10-3,TRBJ1-2,TRBD1,TGTGCCATCAGCCTCACAGGGGGCAAAGGCTATGGCTACACCTTC,CAISLTGGKGYGYTF
NA,TRBV30,TRBJ2-1,NA,TGTGCTCGCGGCGGGAATGTCGCCTACAATGAGCAGTTCTTC,CARGGNVAYNEQFF
NA,TRBV30,TRBJ1-1,TRBD1,TGTGCCTGGAGTTTTGACAGGGGGAACACTGAAGCTTTCTTT,CAWSFDRGNTEAFF